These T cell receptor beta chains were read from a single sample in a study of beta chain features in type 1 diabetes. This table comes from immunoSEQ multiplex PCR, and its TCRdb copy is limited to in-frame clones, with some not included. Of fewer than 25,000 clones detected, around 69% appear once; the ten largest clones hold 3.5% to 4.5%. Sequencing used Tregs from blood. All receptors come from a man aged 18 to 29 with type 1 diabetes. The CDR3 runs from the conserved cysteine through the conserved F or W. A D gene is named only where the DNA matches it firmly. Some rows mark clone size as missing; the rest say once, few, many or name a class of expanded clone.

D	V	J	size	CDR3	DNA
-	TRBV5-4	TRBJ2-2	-	CASSLVSANTGELFF	TGTGCCAGCAGCTTGGTCTCCGCGAACACCGGGGAGCTGTTTTTT
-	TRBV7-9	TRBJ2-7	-	CASSLALGHIYEQYF	TGTGCCAGCAGCTTGGCGCTTGGACATATCTACGAGCAGTACTTC
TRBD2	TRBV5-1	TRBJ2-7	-	CASRLGSGGAYEQYF	TGCGCCAGCAGACTCGGTAGCGGGGGGGCCTACGAGCAGTACTTC
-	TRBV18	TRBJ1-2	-	CASSPTGTYGYTF	TGTGCCAGCTCACCAACAGGGACCTATGGCTACACCTTC
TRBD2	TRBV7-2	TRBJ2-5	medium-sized	CASSLVRGGQETQYF	TGTGCCAGCAGCTTAGTGCGGGGGGGGCAAGAGACCCAGTACTTC
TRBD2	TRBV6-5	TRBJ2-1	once	CASSFGLANEQFF	TGTGCCAGCAGTTTCGGACTAGCCAATGAGCAGTTCTTC
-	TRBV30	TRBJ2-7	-	CAWSGSGRVYEQYF	TGTGCCTGGAGTGGATCGGGTCGCGTCTACGAGCAGTACTTC
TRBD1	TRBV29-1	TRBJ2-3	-	CSVAPGQGTDTQYF	TGCAGCGTTGCCCCGGGACAGGGGACAGATACGCAGTATTTT
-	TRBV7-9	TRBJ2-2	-	CASSLGPRFDATGELLF	TGTGCCAGCAGCTTAGGGCCTCGATTCGACGCTACCGGGGAGCTGCTTTTT
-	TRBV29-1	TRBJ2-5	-	CSVVGGGGQETQYF	TGCAGCGTTGTGGGGGGAGGGGGCCAAGAGACCCAGTACTTC
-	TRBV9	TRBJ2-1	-	CASSVGTRVGNEQFF	TGTGCCAGCAGCGTAGGAACTAGAGTTGGGAATGAGCAGTTCTTC
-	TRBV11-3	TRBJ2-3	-	CASSLGPDTQYF	TGTGCCAGCAGCTTAGGGCCCGATACGCAGTATTTT
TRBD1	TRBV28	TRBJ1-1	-	CASTRRGVVDTEAFF	TGTGCCAGCACTCGCAGGGGGGTTGTGGACACTGAAGCTTTCTTT
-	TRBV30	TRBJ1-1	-	CAWSGEGRRTEAFF	TGTGCCTGGAGTGGGGAGGGGCGAAGGACTGAAGCTTTCTTT
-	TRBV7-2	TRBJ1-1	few	CASSLVPRVNTEAFF	TGTGCCAGCAGCTTAGTCCCACGAGTCAACACTGAAGCTTTCTTT
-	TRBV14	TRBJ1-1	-	CASSQVIQLNTEAFF	TGTGCCAGCAGCCAAGTGATCCAGTTAAACACTGAAGCTTTCTTT
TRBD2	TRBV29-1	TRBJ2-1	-	CSVVRLAGDGEQFF	TGCAGCGTTGTTCGGCTAGCGGGAGATGGTGAGCAGTTCTTC
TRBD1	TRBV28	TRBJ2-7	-	CASRLGQGVYEQYF	TGTGCCAGCAGACTTGGACAGGGGGTGTACGAGCAGTACTTC
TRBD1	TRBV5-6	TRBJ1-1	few	CASSRGTGMNTEAFF	TGTGCCAGCAGCCGTGGGACAGGGATGAACACTGAAGCTTTCTTT
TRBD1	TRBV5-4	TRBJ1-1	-	CASSPLTGTTEAFF	TGTGCCAGCAGTCCCCTGACAGGGACCACTGAAGCTTTCTTT
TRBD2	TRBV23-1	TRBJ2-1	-	CASTPFLREVGNEQFF	TGCGCCAGCACCCCTTTTTTACGGGAGGTAGGGAACGAGCAGTTCTTC
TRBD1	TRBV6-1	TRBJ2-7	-	CASSGTGPPYEQYF	TGTGCCAGCAGTGGGACAGGTCCTCCCTACGAGCAGTACTTC
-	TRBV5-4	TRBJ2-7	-	CASSLRGMTKYEQYF	TGTGCCAGCAGCCTCAGGGGTATGACGAAGTACGAGCAGTACTTC
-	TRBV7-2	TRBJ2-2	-	CASSFRQGGTGELFF	TGTGCCAGCAGCTTCCGCCAAGGGGGCACCGGGGAGCTGTTTTTT
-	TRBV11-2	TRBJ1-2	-	CASSPLISGRGYTF	TGTGCCAGCAGCCCTTTAATTTCAGGGCGAGGCTACACCTTC
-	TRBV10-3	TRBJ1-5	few	CAISESRPGVISSNQPQHF	TGTGCCATCAGTGAGTCCCGTCCAGGGGTGATCAGCAGCAATCAGCCCCAGCATTTT
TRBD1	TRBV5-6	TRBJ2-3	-	CASSSTGGTDTQYF	TGTGCCAGCAGCTCGACAGGGGGCACAGATACGCAGTATTTT
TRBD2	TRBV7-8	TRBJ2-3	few	CASSFSGGGAVDTQYF	TGTGCCAGCAGCTTCTCGGGCGGGGGGGCCGTCGATACGCAGTATTTT
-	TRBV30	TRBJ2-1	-	CAWSRLSSYNEQFF	TGTGCCTGGAGCAGACTTAGCTCCTACAATGAGCAGTTCTTC
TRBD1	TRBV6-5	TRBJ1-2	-	CASSKPGQGGYGYTF	TGTGCCAGCAGTAAGCCGGGACAGGGAGGCTATGGCTACACCTTC
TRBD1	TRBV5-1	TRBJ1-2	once	CASSGGTGGAGYGYTF	TGCGCCAGCAGCGGGGGTACAGGGGGCGCGGGCTATGGCTACACCTTC
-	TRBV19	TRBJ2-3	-	CAASPGGAGIDTQYF	TGTGCCGCCAGCCCTGGGGGGGCTGGGATAGATACGCAGTATTTT
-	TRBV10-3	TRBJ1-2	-	CAISAANYGHTF	TGTGCCATCAGTGCAGCTAACTATGGCCACACTTTC
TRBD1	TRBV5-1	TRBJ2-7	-	CASSSGTASYEQYF	TGCGCCAGCAGCTCAGGGACAGCTTCCTACGAGCAGTACTTC
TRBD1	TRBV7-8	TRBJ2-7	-	CASSSRQGATRSYEQYF	TGTGCCAGCAGCTCGCGACAGGGGGCAACACGCTCCTACGAGCAGTACTTC
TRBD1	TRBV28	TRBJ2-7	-	CASSSWTGVSYEQYF	TGTGCCAGCAGTTCCTGGACAGGGGTGAGCTACGAGCAGTACTTC
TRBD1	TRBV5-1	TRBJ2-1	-	CASSLAQGPYNEQFF	TGCGCCAGCAGCTTGGCACAGGGGCCCTACAATGAGCAGTTCTTC
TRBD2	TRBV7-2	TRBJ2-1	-	CASSWRGTSGANNEQFF	TGTGCCAGCAGCTGGCGGGGGACTAGCGGGGCAAACAATGAGCAGTTCTTC
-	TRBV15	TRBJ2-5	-	CATSRVAVQETQYF	TGTGCCACCAGCAGAGTAGCGGTACAAGAGACCCAGTACTTC
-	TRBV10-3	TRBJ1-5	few	CAISRESINQPQHF	TGTGCCATCAGTAGGGAGAGTATCAATCAGCCCCAGCATTTT
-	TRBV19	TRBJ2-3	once	CASSSGTTDTQYF	TGTGCCAGTAGTAGCGGGACCACAGATACGCAGTATTTT
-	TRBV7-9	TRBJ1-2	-	CASSPALGLIGGYTF	TGTGCCAGCAGCCCCGCCCTTGGACTTATCGGAGGCTACACCTTC
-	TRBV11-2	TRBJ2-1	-	CASSATYRTGGVFF	TGTGCCAGCAGCGCTACCTACAGGACCGGTGGCGTGTTCTTC
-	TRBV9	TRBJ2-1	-	CASERDNEQFF	TGTGCCAGCGAAAGAGACAATGAGCAGTTCTTC
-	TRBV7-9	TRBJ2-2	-	CASSPRVQVLNTGELFF	TGTGCCAGCAGCCCTAGAGTACAGGTCCTGAACACCGGGGAGCTGTTTTTT
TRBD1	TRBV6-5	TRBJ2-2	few	CASSRTGGPGELFF	TGTGCCAGCAGTCGGACAGGGGGGCCCGGGGAGCTGTTTTTT
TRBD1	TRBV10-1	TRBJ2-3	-	CASKGALTDTQYF	TGCGCCAGCAAGGGGGCCCTCACAGATACGCAGTATTTT
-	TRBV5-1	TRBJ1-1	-	CASSWNRAREAFF	TGCGCCAGCAGCTGGAACAGGGCCAGGGAAGCTTTCTTT
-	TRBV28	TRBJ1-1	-	CASSFFRGAGVAFF	TGTGCCAGCAGTTTTTTCAGGGGCGCGGGGGTAGCTTTCTTT
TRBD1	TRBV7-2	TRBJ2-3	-	CASSLRGRDTQYF	TGTGCCAGCAGCCTCAGGGGGCGAGATACGCAGTATTTT
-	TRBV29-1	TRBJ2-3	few	CSPLDTQYF	TGCAGCCCTTTAGATACGCAGTATTTT
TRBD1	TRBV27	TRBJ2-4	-	CASSDAGGIAKNIQYF	TGTGCCAGCAGTGATGCAGGGGGTATAGCCAAAAACATTCAGTACTTC
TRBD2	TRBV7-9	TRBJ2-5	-	CASSLAPGLEPETQYF	TGTGCCAGCAGCTTAGCCCCGGGACTAGAGCCAGAGACCCAGTACTTC
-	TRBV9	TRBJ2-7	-	CASSVAFGGYEQYF	TGTGCCAGCAGCGTAGCTTTTGGAGGATACGAGCAGTACTTC